These T cell receptor beta chains were read from a single sample in a study of T cells in Graves' hyperthyroidism and ophthalmopathy. Each CDR3 protein is one row after TCRdb ran MiXCR on the multiplex PCR reads. This sample yields approximately 400,000 distinct CDR3 sequences, of which less than 20% are seen a single time; about 14% belongs to the top ten. The sequenced material came from blood. These TCRs come from a woman younger than 35 with Graves' hyperthyroidism. The CDR3 runs from the conserved cysteine through the conserved F or W. A D gene is named only where the DNA matches it firmly. For some rows the clone size is stated as once, few or many, or as a class when expanded; others skip it.

many	TRBV5-1	-	TRBJ2-3	CASSPAPRTDTQYF	TGCGCCAGCAGCCCCGCCCCGCGCACAGATACGCAGTATTTT
many	TRBV2	TRBD2	TRBJ2-2	CASSLAGGNPPGELFF	TGTGCCAGCAGTCTAGCGGGAGGGAATCCTCCCGGGGAGCTGTTTTTT
-	TRBV7-3	-	TRBJ2-2	CASSGTPTGELFF	TGTGCCAGCAGCGGGACACCCACCGGGGAGCTGTTTTTT
many	TRBV11-1	TRBD1	TRBJ2-2	CASSLTGQGAGELFF	TGTGCCAGCAGCTTAACGGGACAGGGGGCCGGGGAGCTGTTTTTT
few	TRBV20-1	-	TRBJ2-7	CSAPAETSYEQYF	TGCAGCGCGCCCGCGGAAACCTCCTACGAGCAGTACTTC
-	TRBV20-1	TRBD2	TRBJ2-7	CSASFGLAGGGPYEQYF	TGCAGTGCTAGCTTCGGACTAGCGGGGGGCGGACCCTACGAGCAGTACTTC
many	TRBV3-1	-	TRBJ1-5	CASSQDFDTGGQPQHF	TGTGCCAGCAGCCAAGATTTCGACACGGGTGGTCAGCCCCAGCATTTT
few	TRBV4-2	-	TRBJ2-5	CASSEWIGETQYF	TGTGCCAGCAGTGAATGGATCGGAGAGACCCAGTACTTC
many	TRBV6-5	TRBD1	TRBJ1-1	CASSYWAGGNTEAFF	TGTGCCAGCAGTTACTGGGCAGGGGGGAACACTGAAGCTTTCTTT
few	TRBV5-1	TRBD1	TRBJ2-7	CASSSGQGAVEQYF	TGCGCCAGCAGCTCGGGACAGGGGGCTGTCGAGCAGTACTTC
-	TRBV28	-	TRBJ1-5	CASSLVQEGNQPQHF	TGTGCCAGCAGTTTAGTGCAAGAGGGAAATCAGCCCCAGCATTTT
many	TRBV20-1	-	TRBJ1-1	CSADSHVEAFF	TGCAGTGCTGACTCCCATGTTGAAGCTTTCTTT
few	TRBV10-3	-	TRBJ1-1	CAILGQGNTEAFF	TGTGCCATCCTGGGGCAGGGGAACACTGAAGCTTTCTTT
many	TRBV7-9	-	TRBJ1-1	CASSPSGTSGYTEAFF	TGTGCCAGCAGCCCATCCGGGACCTCCGGGTACACTGAAGCTTTCTTT
few	TRBV12-3/TRBV12-4	TRBD2	TRBJ2-1	CASSPLAGWAYNEQFF	TGTGCCAGCAGTCCACTAGCGGGGTGGGCCTACAATGAGCAGTTCTTC